The present T cell receptor (beta chain) was sequenced within a study of tissue T cells after allogeneic stem cell transplantation. The overall study: Graft-versus-host disease patients received grafts, several unmodified and three CD34-selected to deplete T cells. Study conclusions and caveats: Alloreactivity or antigen specificity of tissue TCRs was not determined; some clones might be host cells.

The CDR3 has 17 amino acids. V was clipped by 5 bases and J by 4 bases; unmatched bases: 12. Per germline, CDR1 SGHTA and CDR2 FQGNSA. Libraries were prepared by immunoSEQ multiplex PCR; TCRdb keeps only in-frame clonotypes and omits some of them. Among approximately 2,000 clones listed, 76% were seen once. About this clone itself: Its antigen is not known.

The sequence derives from a male patient between 35 and 69 years old with steroid-refractory graft-versus-host disease after an allogeneic stem cell transplant. Some T cells may be supplied by the graft donor. Specimen: colon tissue, collected at autopsy. This chain joins TRBV7-2 and TRBJ2-1; 9 bases line up with TRBD1. CDR3 residues: CASSRTTGGVRYNEQFF. The CDR3 region has the DNA TGTGCCAGCAGCCGTACTACAGGGGGCGTACGTTACAATGAGCAGTTCTTC. Full variable domain (remainder filled in from reference TRBV7-2 and TRBJ2-1): GAGVSQSPSNKVTEKGKDVELRCDPISGHTALYWYRQSLGQGLEFLIYFQGNSAPDKSGLPSDRFSAERTGGSVSTLTIQRTQQEDSAVYLCASSRTTGGVRYNEQFFGPGTRLTVL.